The T cell receptor (beta chain) under discussion was sequenced for a study of beta chain features in type 1 diabetes. The CDR3 is 16 amino acids. The junction had 8 bases not matched to a gene; V was cut back by 4 bases and J by 8 bases. Per germline, CDR1 ENHRY and CDR2 SYGVKD. In regard to this clone: Its specificity is not known.

Points from the study as a whole: For cells with high TCR expression, cDNA sequencing could yield over-representation.

The entirety of the isolated RNA underwent reverse transcription, so expressed TCRB transcripts were sequenced. The repertoire was sequenced with immunoSEQ multiplex PCR; TCRdb's copy has only in-frame clones and lacks some. Of about 320,000 clones detected, around 13% appear once; the ten largest clones hold roughly 6.7%. The rearrangement uses TRBV10-3 and TRBJ2-1; 13 bases agree with TRBD2. The source material was central memory CD4+ T cells from blood. The sequence was collected from a young man in good health. As DNA, the CDR3 is TGTGCCATCAGTGCTACTAGCGGGAGGGGGGCAGATGAGCAGTTCTTC. Translation gives CAISATSGRGADEQFF.